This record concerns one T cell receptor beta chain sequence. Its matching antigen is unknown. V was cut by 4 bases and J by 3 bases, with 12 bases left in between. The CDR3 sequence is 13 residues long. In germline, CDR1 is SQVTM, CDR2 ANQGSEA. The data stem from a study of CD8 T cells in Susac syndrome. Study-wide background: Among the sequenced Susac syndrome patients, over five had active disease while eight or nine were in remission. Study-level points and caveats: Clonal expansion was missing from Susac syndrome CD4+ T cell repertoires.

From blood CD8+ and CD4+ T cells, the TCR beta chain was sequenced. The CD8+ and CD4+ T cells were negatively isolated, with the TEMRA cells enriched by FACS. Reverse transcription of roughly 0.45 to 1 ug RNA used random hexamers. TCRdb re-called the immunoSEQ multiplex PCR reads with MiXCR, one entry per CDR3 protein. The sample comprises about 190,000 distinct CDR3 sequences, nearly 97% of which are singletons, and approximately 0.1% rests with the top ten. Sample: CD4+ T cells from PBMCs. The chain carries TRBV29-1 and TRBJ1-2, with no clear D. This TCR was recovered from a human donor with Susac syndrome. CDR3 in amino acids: CSVVEGADYGYTF. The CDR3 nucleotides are TGCAGCGTTGTTGAGGGAGCCGACTATGGCTACACCTTC.